This T cell receptor (beta chain) originates from a study of radiation and T cells in renal cell carcinoma. On the study more broadly: Nephrectomy followed 15 Gy stereotactic body radiation by 4 weeks.

From germline, CDR1 is SGHRS and CDR2 YFSETQ. The V end was cut by 2 bases, the J end by 0 bases, with 6 bases between. The CDR3 totals 15 residues. Comments on this clone: Other DNA sequences in the same sample also yield this CDR3.

The time point is: baseline pretreatment blood. Treatment denoted: 15 Gy SBRT to primary tumor, nephrectomy 4 weeks later. The tumor was a clear cell renal cell carcinoma. Profiled with immunoSEQ multiplex PCR; TCRdb holds only in-frame clones, not every one. Of approximately 100,000 clones in the sample, approximately 86% are singletons; the top ten hold approximately 8%. The rearrangement uses TRBV5-1 and TRBJ2-6; weak D call: TRBD1 (6 bases). The receptor's source is a man aged 50-60 years with renal cell carcinoma. The sample consisted of blood, taken from a patient whose treatment included radiotherapy and nephrectomy. CDR3 sequence: CASSFRGSGANVLTF. The DNA for the CDR3 is TGCGCCAGCAGCTTCAGGGGCTCTGGGGCCAACGTCCTGACTTTC.